This T cell receptor (beta chain) was found in a study of blood T cell repertoires in COVID-19. This CDR3 region has 14 residues. Germline lookup yields CDR1 SQVTM and CDR2 ANQGSEA. TCRdb's table, derived via immunoSEQ multiplex PCR, lists solely in-frame clones and lacks some. The repertoire has 450,000 or so clones, 70% to 90% of them found once; the top ten carry roughly 0.87%. With respect to this clone: The junction and the germline gene differ at one end; a read error may be behind it.

This receptor was identified in a man in his late teens or twenties with COVID-19, enrolled during active disease. Specimen: peripheral blood. The rearrangement joins TRBV29-1 to TRBJ2-3; TRBD1 might be the D (6 bases). The CDR3 region has the DNA TGCAGCGTTGGTGGTACAGGGCGCACAGATTCGCAGTATTTT. This codes for CSVGGTGRTDSQYF.